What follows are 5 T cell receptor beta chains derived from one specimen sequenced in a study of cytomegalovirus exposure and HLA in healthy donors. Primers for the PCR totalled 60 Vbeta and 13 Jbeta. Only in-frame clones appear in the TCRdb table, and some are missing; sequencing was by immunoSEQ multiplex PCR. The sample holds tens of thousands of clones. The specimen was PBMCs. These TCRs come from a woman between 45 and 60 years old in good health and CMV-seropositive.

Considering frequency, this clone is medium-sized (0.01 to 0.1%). The CDR3 nucleotides read TGCGCCAGCAGCCATCCCTTGAACACTGAAGCTTTCTTT. Protein sequence: CASSHPLNTEAFF. This rearrangement joins TRBV4-1 to TRBJ1-1; D gene uncertain. Deletions cut 3 bases from V and 0 bases from J, with 5 bases between. Germline V lookup: CDR1 MGHRA, CDR2 YSYEKL. The CDR3 extends over 13 amino acids.

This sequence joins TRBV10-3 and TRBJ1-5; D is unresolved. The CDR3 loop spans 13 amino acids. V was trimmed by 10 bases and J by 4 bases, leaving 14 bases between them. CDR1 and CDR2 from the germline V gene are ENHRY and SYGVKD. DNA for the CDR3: TGTGCCACCACGAGGGTGGGAAATCAGCCCCAGCATTTT. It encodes CATTRVGNQPQHF.

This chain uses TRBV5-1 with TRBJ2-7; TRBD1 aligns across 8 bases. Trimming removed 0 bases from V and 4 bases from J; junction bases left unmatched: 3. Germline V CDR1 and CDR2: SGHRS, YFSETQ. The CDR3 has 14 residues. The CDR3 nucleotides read TGCGCCAGCAGCTTGGACAGGGGGGTATACGAGCAGTACTTC. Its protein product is CASSLDRGVYEQYF.

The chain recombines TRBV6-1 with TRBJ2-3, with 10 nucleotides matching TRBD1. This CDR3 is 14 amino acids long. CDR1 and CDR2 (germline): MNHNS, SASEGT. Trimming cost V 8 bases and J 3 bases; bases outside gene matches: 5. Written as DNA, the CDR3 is TGTGCCAGCCTCCGGGACAGGGGAACAGATACGCAGTATTTT. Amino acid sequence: CASLRDRGTDTQYF.

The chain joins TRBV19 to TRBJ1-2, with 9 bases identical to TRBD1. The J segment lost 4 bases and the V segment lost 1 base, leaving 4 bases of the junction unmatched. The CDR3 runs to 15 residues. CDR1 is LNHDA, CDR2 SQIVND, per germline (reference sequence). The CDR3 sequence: CASSIGQGGSYGYTF. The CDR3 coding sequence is TGTGCCAGTAGTATAGGACAGGGGGGTAGCTATGGCTACACCTTC.